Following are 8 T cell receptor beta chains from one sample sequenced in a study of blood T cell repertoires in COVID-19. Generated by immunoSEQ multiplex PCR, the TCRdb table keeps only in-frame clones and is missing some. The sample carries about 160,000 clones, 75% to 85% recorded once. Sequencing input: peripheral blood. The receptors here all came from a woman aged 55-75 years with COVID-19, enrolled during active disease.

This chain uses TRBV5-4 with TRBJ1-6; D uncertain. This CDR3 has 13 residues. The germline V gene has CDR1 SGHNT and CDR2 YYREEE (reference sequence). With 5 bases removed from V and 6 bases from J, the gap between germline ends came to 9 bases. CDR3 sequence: CASRSAGNSPLHF. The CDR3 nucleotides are TGTGCCAGCAGATCGGCGGGTAATTCACCCCTCCACTTT.

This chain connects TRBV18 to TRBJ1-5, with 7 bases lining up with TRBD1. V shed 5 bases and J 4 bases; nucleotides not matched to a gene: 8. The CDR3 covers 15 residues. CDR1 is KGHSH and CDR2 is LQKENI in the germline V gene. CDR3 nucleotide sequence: TGTGCCAGCTCAGCAGGGGGTGGGTCGAATCAGCCCCAGCATTTT. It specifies CASSAGGGSNQPQHF.

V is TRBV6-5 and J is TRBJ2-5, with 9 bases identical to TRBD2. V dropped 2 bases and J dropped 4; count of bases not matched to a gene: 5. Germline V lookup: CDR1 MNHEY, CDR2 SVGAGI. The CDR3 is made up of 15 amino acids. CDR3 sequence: CASSYGGRVGETQYF. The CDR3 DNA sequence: TGTGCCAGCAGTTACGGCGGGAGGGTAGGAGAGACCCAGTACTTC.

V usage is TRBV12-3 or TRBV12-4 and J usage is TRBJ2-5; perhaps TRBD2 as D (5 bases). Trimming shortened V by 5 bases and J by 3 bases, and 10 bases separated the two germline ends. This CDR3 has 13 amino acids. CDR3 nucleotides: TGTGCCAGCAGTGCGGACTCTAAAGAGACCCAGTACTTC. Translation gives CASSADSKETQYF.

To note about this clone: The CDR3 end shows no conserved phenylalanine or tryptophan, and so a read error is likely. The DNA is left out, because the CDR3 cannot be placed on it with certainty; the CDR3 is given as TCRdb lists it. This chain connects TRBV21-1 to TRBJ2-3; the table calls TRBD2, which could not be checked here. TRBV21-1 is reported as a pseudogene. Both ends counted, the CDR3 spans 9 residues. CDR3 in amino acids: CASSKEEGI.

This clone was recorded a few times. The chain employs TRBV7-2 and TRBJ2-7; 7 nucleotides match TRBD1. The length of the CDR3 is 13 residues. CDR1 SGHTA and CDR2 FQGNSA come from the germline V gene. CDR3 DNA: TGTGCCAGCAGCTTATGGGGACAGCAGATGTTGCACGTC. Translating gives CASSLWGQQMLHV.

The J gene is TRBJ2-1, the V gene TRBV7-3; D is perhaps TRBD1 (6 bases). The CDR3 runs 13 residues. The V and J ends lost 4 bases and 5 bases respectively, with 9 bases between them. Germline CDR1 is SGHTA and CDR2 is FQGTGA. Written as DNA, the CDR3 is TGTGCCAGCAGCTCTAGGACAGACAATGAGCAGTTCTTC. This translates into CASSSRTDNEQFF.

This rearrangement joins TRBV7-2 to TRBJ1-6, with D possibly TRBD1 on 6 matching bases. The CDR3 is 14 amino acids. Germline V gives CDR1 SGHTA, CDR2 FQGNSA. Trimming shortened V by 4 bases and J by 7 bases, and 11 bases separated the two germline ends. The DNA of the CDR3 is TGTGCCAGCAGCTGGACAGCTACAAATTCACCCCTCCACTTT. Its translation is CASSWTATNSPLHF. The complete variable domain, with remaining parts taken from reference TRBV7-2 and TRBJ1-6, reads GAGVSQSPSNKVTEKGKDVELRCDPISGHTALYWYRQSLGQGLEFLIYFQGNSAPDKSGLPSDRFSAERTGGSVSTLTIQRTQQEDSAVYLCASSWTATNSPLHFGNGTRLTVT.